The present TCR beta chain was sequenced within a study of blood T cells in healthy people across ages. Study observations and caveats: Greater diversity and more naive CD4+ cells were seen in long-lived donors than in aged donors.

Comment on this clonotype: Its specificity is not known.

The authors ran a second PCR of 7 to 11 cycles using a sample-barcoded 5' primer and a J-beta primer mix. Tags on each cDNA molecule came from a template-switch adaptor with 12 random nucleotides. TCRdb reanalysed the 5' RACE reads using MiXCR and keeps one entry per CDR3 protein. The table shows about 680,000 distinct CDR3 sequences, with approximately 49% occurring only once. The CDR3 consists of 16 residues. Trimming at V came to 5 bases and at J to 7 bases, leaving 13 bases not matched to a gene. Per germline, CDR1 SGHTA and CDR2 FQGNSA. The chain couples TRBV7-2 to TRBJ2-1, with 8 bases that match TRBD1. This TCR was recovered from an older woman in good health. The sequenced sample consisted of blood. CDR3 sequence: CASSTTGTGSGNEQFF. The CDR3 bases are TGTGCCAGCAGCACTACCGGGACAGGTAGCGGTAATGAGCAGTTCTTC.